Below, 27 T cell receptor beta chains from the same sample are listed, as sequenced in a study of T-cell reconstitution after alpha-beta-depleted transplantation in children. Unique molecular identifiers were incorporated when the TCRbeta library was constructed. TCRdb fed the PCR reads into MiXCR, producing one record per CDR3 protein. The table includes about 100,000 distinct CDR3 sequences, approximately 6% detected once. This sample comprised PBMCs, mostly from graft donor cells, obtained 60 days after TCRalphabeta/CD19-depleted stem cell transplant. The receptor source for this set is a female patient aged 2-10 years who had a stem cell transplant for Fanconi anemia, so the T cells may come from the graft donor.

There are a few counts of this clonotype. The chain uses TRBV27 and TRBJ1-2; 8 nucleotides align to TRBD1. The V segment lost 5 bases and the J segment 7 bases; nucleotides outside the gene matches: 3. From germline, CDR1 is MNHEY and CDR2 SMNVEV (reference sequence). The CDR3 runs 12 residues. Here the CDR3 reads CASSTTGAGYTF. As DNA, the CDR3 is TGTGCCAGCAGTACGACAGGGGCTGGCTACACCTTC.

This clonotype was counted between two and nine times. The chain has TRBV25-1 and TRBJ2-3; unclear D gene. Germline V gene sequence: CDR1 MGHDK, CDR2 SYGVNS. Trimming pared 7 bases from V and 9 bases from J, leaving 14 bases between. This CDR3 region has 12 residues. The CDR3 region has the DNA TGTGCCAGCAAAGGGCAGGAAGGCACGCAGTATTTT. Its protein product is CASKGQEGTQYF.

The chain recombines TRBV10-3 with TRBJ1-1; weak D call: TRBD1 (5 bases). The CDR3 length is 12 residues. The V end lost 2 bases, the J end lost 6 bases, and 7 bases lay between the germline ends. Per germline, CDR1 ENHRY and CDR2 SYGVKD. CDR3 region: CAISEGGAEAFF. CDR3 nucleotide sequence: TGTGCCATCAGTGAGGGGGGGGCTGAAGCTTTCTTT.

The table lists this clonotype with many counts. V gene TRBV12-3 or TRBV12-4 combines with J gene TRBJ2-7, with 9 positions matching TRBD2. Trimming cost V 7 bases and J 6 bases; bases outside gene matches: 7. This CDR3 contains 13 residues. CDR3 DNA: TGTGCCAGCATATCGGAAGCGGGAGGCGAGCAGTACTTC. Protein product: CASISEAGGEQYF.

Ten or more counts support this clonotype. The chain links TRBV28 to TRBJ2-5, with 8 bases matching TRBD1. Germline assignment: CDR1 MDHEN and CDR2 SYDVKM. V was clipped by 7 bases and J by 4 bases; unmatched bases: 8. This CDR3 comprises 14 residues. The CDR3 bases are TGTGCCAGCAAAAGCCCGGACAGGGTAGAGACCCAGTACTTC. This translates into CASKSPDRVETQYF.

Ten or more counts support this clonotype. The V call is TRBV12-3 or TRBV12-4, the J call TRBJ2-7, with D possibly matching TRBD1 (6 bases). The CDR3 is made up of 14 amino acids. V was trimmed by 1 base and J by 0 bases, leaving 7 bases between them. Here the CDR3 reads CASSLGQASYEQYF. In DNA, the CDR3 is TGTGCCAGCAGTTTAGGACAGGCCTCCTACGAGCAGTACTTC.

The chain uses TRBV5-1 and TRBJ2-5; 10 nucleotides agree with TRBD2. The germline CDR1 and CDR2 sequences are SGHRS and YFSETQ. The CDR3 consists of 21 residues. The V segment lost 1 base and the J segment 4 bases; nucleotides outside the gene matches: 22. The CDR3 protein is CASSLPSLAGGPTSPVETQYF. The CDR3 nucleotides are TGCGCCAGCAGCTTGCCAAGTTTAGCGGGGGGCCCCACTTCTCCGGTAGAGACCCAGTACTTC.

This clonotype was detected a few times. The chain combines TRBV24-1 with TRBJ2-1; TRBD2 aligns across 13 bases. The CDR3 extends over 14 amino acids. The V and J ends lost 7 bases and 10 bases, in that order; junction bases with no gene match: 6. Per the germline V gene, CDR1 is KGHDR and CDR2 is SFDVKD. Written as DNA, the CDR3 is TGTGCCACCAGACGGACTAGCGGGAGCAGAGAGCAGTTCTTC. Translated, it gives CATRRTSGSREQFF.

There are many counts of this clonotype. V is TRBV10-3 and J is TRBJ2-5; TRBD1 is a possible D gene (6 bases). Germline CDR1 and CDR2: ENHRY and SYGVKD. The CDR3 has 18 amino acids. Deletions cut 3 bases from V and 1 base from J, with 21 bases between. CDR3 residues: CAISEIRRLEGGQETQYF. Here the CDR3 DNA reads TGTGCCATCAGTGAAATTAGGCGACTGGAAGGGGGCCAAGAGACCCAGTACTTC.

This clonotype was seen repeatedly, ten times or more. The genes are TRBV11-2 and TRBJ2-7; the D is unclear. The CDR3 is made up of 15 amino acids. V gave up 0 bases and J gave up 0 bases, with 9 bases separating them. CDR1 and CDR2 from the germline V gene are SGHAT and FQNNGV. As DNA, the CDR3 is TGTGCCAGCAGCTTAGACTCGCGTCGCTCCTACGAGCAGTACTTC. Translation gives CASSLDSRRSYEQYF.

This clonotype was seen many times. A junction boundary mismatches the germline segment, possibly from a read error. CDR3 protein: CASMEQGSGANVLTF. In nucleotides, the CDR3 is TGTGCCAGCATGGAACAGGGCTCTGGGGCCAACGTCTTGACTTTC. The gene calls are TRBV2 and TRBJ2-6; perhaps TRBD1 as D (6 bases). CDR1 is SNHLY and CDR2 is FYNNEI in the germline V gene. This CDR3 is 15 amino acids long.

This clonotype appeared many times. This chain links TRBV3-1 with TRBJ2-5; D not certain. The V gene lost 3 bases and the J gene lost 2 bases, with 10 bases spanning the gap. Germline V gene sequence: CDR1 LGHDT, CDR2 YNNKEL (reference sequence). CDR3 size: 14 residues. The CDR3 nucleotides read TGTGCCAGCAGCCATGGACGGAGACAAGAGACCCAGTACTTC. As protein: CASSHGRRQETQYF.

This rearrangement joins TRBV11-2 to TRBJ1-2; D not certain. This CDR3 comprises 13 residues. Germline CDR1 reads SGHAT; CDR2 reads FQNNGV. V lost 0 bases to trimming and J lost 8 bases, with 10 bases between them. CDR3 sequence reads: CASSLDPGEGYTF. In nucleotides, the CDR3 is TGTGCCAGCAGCTTAGATCCTGGGGAGGGCTACACCTTC. The variable domain in full, completed from reference TRBV11-2 and TRBJ1-2, reads EAGVAQSPRYKIIEKRQSVAFWCNPISGHATLYWYQQILGQGPKLLIQFQNNGVVDDSQLPKDRFSAERLKGVDSTLKIQPAKLEDSAVYLCASSLDPGEGYTFGSGTRLTVV.

This clonotype was seen many times. V gene TRBV12-3 or TRBV12-4 combines with J gene TRBJ1-2; D unclear. V gave up 5 bases and J gave up 0 bases, with 7 bases separating them. The CDR3 runs 13 residues. CDR3 sequence reads: CASSPGANYGYTF. The DNA of the CDR3 is TGTGCCAGCAGTCCCGGAGCTAACTATGGCTACACCTTC.

In this sample, this clonotype turned up many times. V is TRBV20-1 and J is TRBJ1-2, with 9 bases matching TRBD1. Germline trimming cut 6 bases from V and 1 base from J; bases unmatched to any gene: 9. This CDR3 region has 15 residues. CDR1 is DFQATT and CDR2 is SNEGSKA in the germline V gene (reference sequence). CDR3 in amino acids: CSAERPGQGNYGYTF. CDR3 in DNA: TGCAGTGCGGAACGGCCGGGACAGGGTAACTATGGCTACACCTTC.

This clonotype is medium-sized within its sample. The CDR3: CASSESPQYFAQYF. The CDR3 bases are TGTGCCAGCAGTGAGTCCCCTCAATACTTCGCGCAGTACTTC. The chain uses TRBV2 and TRBJ2-7; D call uncertain. Per germline, CDR1 SNHLY and CDR2 FYNNEI. V was shortened by 3 bases and J by 9 bases, with 18 bases between the two germline ends. CDR3 length: 14 amino acids.

The CDR3 reads CSASHGFYGYTF. The CDR3 DNA sequence: TGCAGTGCTAGTCACGGCTTCTATGGCTACACCTTC. The rearrangement joins TRBV20-1 to TRBJ1-2; no clear D gene. Germline V gene data show CDR1 as DFQATT and CDR2 as SNEGSKA (reference sequence). V lost 3 bases and J 4 bases, leaving 9 bases between the germline ends. This CDR3 comprises 12 residues.

This clonotype was recorded at least ten times. This sequence joins TRBV18 and TRBJ2-7; 7 bases map to TRBD2. The V gene end was trimmed by 0 bases and the J gene end by 7 bases; junction bases not matched to a gene: 6. Germline assignment: CDR1 KGHSH and CDR2 LQKENI. This CDR3 is 14 amino acids long. Here the CDR3 DNA reads TGTGCCAGCTCACCACCTTGGCGGGAGAGGGAGCAGTACTTC. Its protein product is CASSPPWREREQYF.

This chain uses TRBV20-1 with TRBJ1-2, with a tentative D call TRBD1 (5 bases). Germline V gene lookup returns CDR1 DFQATT and CDR2 SNEGSKA (reference sequence). The length of the CDR3 is 12 residues. Trimming took 3 bases from V and 6 from J, leaving 11 bases between them. DNA of the CDR3: TGCAGTGCTAGGGGGGGGTTGAATGGCTACACCTTC. The encoded protein is CSARGGLNGYTF.

This clonotype has at least ten counts. J is TRBJ2-5 and V is TRBV12-3 or TRBV12-4; 7 nucleotides align to TRBD2. Trimming removed 7 bases from V and 5 bases from J; junction bases left unmatched: 16. CDR3 length equals 16 residues. Written as DNA, the CDR3 is TGTGCCAGCACCCTAAACCCCGCGGGAGTAAAGGAGACCCAGTACTTC. Translated: CASTLNPAGVKETQYF.

This clonotype was picked up a small number of times. The CDR3, as DNA: TGTGCCAGCAGTTACTTCTGGACAGGGAAAGCTTTCTTT. As protein: CASSYFWTGKAFF. The chain combines TRBV6-5 with TRBJ1-1; 8 positions agree with TRBD1. After removal of 1 base from V and 9 bases from J, the junction contained 4 bases not matched to a gene. The CDR3 length is 13 residues. Germline V lookup: CDR1 MNHEY, CDR2 SVGAGI.

In its sample, this clonotype was seen many times. V gene TRBV3-1 combines with J gene TRBJ2-2, with 7 positions matching TRBD2. V gave up 4 bases and J gave up 5 bases; unmatched junction bases: 4. Germline lookup yields CDR1 LGHDT and CDR2 YNNKEL (reference sequence). The CDR3 totals 14 residues. The chain's CDR3 is CASSPPGGTGELFF. CDR3 in DNA: TGTGCCAGCAGCCCCCCGGGGGGTACCGGGGAGCTGTTTTTT.

This clonotype has at least ten counts. The rearrangement joins TRBV21-1 to TRBJ1-1; TRBD1 was called by the table and not checked on the DNA. TRBV21-1 is deemed a pseudogene. The CDR3 has 14 amino acids. CDR3 residues: CASSNGGVTTEAFF. The CDR3, as DNA: TGTGCCAGCAGCAATGGGGGGGTTACCACTGAAGCTTTCTTT.

This clonotype has a count of ten or more. The chain links TRBV29-1 to TRBJ2-7; tentatively, D is TRBD1 (5 bases). Deletions cut 7 bases from V and 2 bases from J, with 18 bases between. This CDR3 contains 14 residues. The V gene's germline CDR1 is SQVTM and CDR2 ANQGSEA. The CDR3 coding sequence is TGCAGCGCTGGCCCTACGGACACACCCTACGAGCAGTACTTC. Translated: CSAGPTDTPYEQYF.

This clonotype was detected ten times or more. J is TRBJ2-5 and V is TRBV2, with a possible D match to TRBD2 (5 bases). Germline CDR1 SNHLY, CDR2 FYNNEI. This CDR3 is 12 amino acids long. Trimming left V 6 bases short and J 5 bases short, with 10 bases between. CDR3 coding DNA: TGTGCCAGCAGGGTAGCGACGGAGACCCAGTACTTC. Its translation: CASRVATETQYF.

This clonotype has ten or more counts. The V and J genes are TRBV5-6 and TRBJ2-7, with 7 bases identical to TRBD2. This CDR3 contains 15 residues. Trimming at V came to 4 bases and at J to 0 bases, leaving 7 bases not matched to a gene. CDR1 and CDR2 (germline): SGHDT, YYEEEE. CDR3 sequence: CASSIGLVSSYEQYF. CDR3 in DNA: TGTGCCAGCAGCATCGGACTAGTTTCCTCCTACGAGCAGTACTTC.

The chain combines TRBV29-1 with TRBJ2-7, with TRBD1 matching 7 bases. V shed 0 bases and J 3 bases; nucleotides not matched to a gene: 5. The CDR3 contains 14 residues. The V gene's germline CDR1 is SQVTM and CDR2 ANQGSEA. The CDR3 loop is CSVEEKGADYEQYF. The CDR3 DNA reads as TGCAGCGTTGAAGAGAAGGGGGCGGACTACGAGCAGTACTTC.